This entry is about one T cell receptor (beta chain). The germline gene is not matched at one end of the junction; a read error may be the cause. Data came from immunoSEQ multiplex PCR; TCRdb stores just in-frame clones and leaves some out. The table records about 180,000 clones, around 89% of them present only once. The data belong to a study of T cell responses to AZD1222 COVID-19 vaccine. The CDR3 length is 14 residues. CDR1 is SSHAT, CDR2 FNYEAQ, per germline (reference sequence). The rearrangement uses TRBV7-7 and TRBJ2-5; D gene ambiguous. The starting material was peripheral blood, obtained on day 0 of AZD1222 vaccination. The sequence was collected from an adult in good health. The CDR3 DNA is TGTGCTAGCAGTATTTCACCGTACCAAGAGACCCAGTACTTC. Residues: CASSISPYQETQYF.